The 28 T cell receptor beta chains below come from one sample, sequenced in a study of PD-L1 blockade in urothelial cancer. Libraries were prepared by immunoSEQ multiplex PCR; TCRdb keeps only in-frame clonotypes and omits some of them. The sample consists of more than 80,000 clones, roughly 87% of them appearing once. The material was PBMCs, obtained around atezolizumab (anti-PD-L1) treatment. These receptors were obtained from a man between 65 and 80 years old with urothelial cancer.

V gene TRBV6-1 combines with J gene TRBJ2-7; 8 bases map to TRBD2. Trimming cost V 2 bases and J 6 bases; bases outside gene matches: 9. CDR1 and CDR2 from the germline V gene are MNHNS and SASEGT. The CDR3 is made up of 15 amino acids. CDR3 DNA sequence: TGTGCCAGCAGTGAAAACGGAGCGGGGGATACCGAGCAGTACTTC. This sequence encodes CASSENGAGDTEQYF.

V and J are TRBV11-2 and TRBJ2-5, with TRBD2 matching over 14 bases. The V segment lost 5 bases and the J segment 0 bases; nucleotides outside the gene matches: 5. Germline-derived CDR1 and CDR2 are SGHAT and FQNNGV. CDR3 length: 17 residues. The CDR3 bases are TGTGCCAGCAGCCAGGGACTAGCGGGGGTTTACCAAGAGACCCAGTACTTC. Its protein product is CASSQGLAGVYQETQYF.

The V call is TRBV10-2, the J call TRBJ1-1; 7 positions agree with TRBD1. With 6 bases clipped from V and 7 bases from J, the junction kept 5 bases outside the gene matches. The CDR3 has 12 residues. From germline, CDR1 is WSHSY and CDR2 SAAADI. The CDR3 DNA reads as TGCGCCAGCAGCGACTGGGACAGTGAAGCTTTCTTT. The encoded protein is CASSDWDSEAFF.

This rearrangement joins TRBV2 to TRBJ1-3; D is uncertain. The length of the CDR3 is 12 residues. Deletions cut 7 bases from V and 3 bases from J, with 7 bases between. Germline values: CDR1 SNHLY, CDR2 FYNNEI. CDR3 amino acids: CASKDNGNTIYF. CDR3 DNA: TGTGCCAGCAAAGACAATGGAAACACCATATATTTT. Drawing the rest from reference TRBV2 and TRBJ1-3, the complete variable domain is EPEVTQTPSHQVTQMGQEVILRCVPISNHLYFYWYRQILGQKVEFLVSFYNNEISEKSEIFDDQFSVERPDGSNFTLKIRSTKLEDSAMYFCASKDNGNTIYFGEGSWLTVV.

The chain employs TRBV5-1 and TRBJ1-4; a possible D gene is TRBD1 (5 bases). Germline CDR1 reads SGHRS; CDR2 reads YFSETQ. The CDR3 runs to 17 residues. The V gene lost 0 bases and the J gene lost 6 bases, with 18 bases spanning the gap. The CDR3 loop is CASSLGSRSGSDEKLFF. The CDR3, as DNA: TGCGCCAGCAGCTTGGGCTCCCGGTCAGGGTCTGATGAAAAACTGTTTTTT.

The chain joins TRBV29-1 to TRBJ1-1; the D is unclear. This CDR3 has 14 residues. V was shortened by 0 bases and J by 4 bases, with 12 bases between the two germline ends. Per the germline V gene, CDR1 is SQVTM and CDR2 is ANQGSEA. The CDR3 loop is CSVEDGRGGTEAFF. CDR3 DNA: TGCAGCGTTGAAGATGGGCGGGGTGGCACTGAAGCTTTCTTT.

In this sample, this clone turned up a few times. This chain uses TRBV10-3 with TRBJ2-3; 9 bases fit TRBD2. This CDR3 is 16 amino acids long. Trimming at V came to 3 bases and at J to 6 bases, leaving 10 bases not matched to a gene. CDR1 and CDR2 (germline): ENHRY, SYGVKD. The CDR3 is CAISEGLAGPPDTQYF. The CDR3 DNA sequence: TGTGCCATCAGTGAAGGGCTAGCGGGGCCCCCGGATACGCAGTATTTT.

This clone was counted a single time. The rearrangement links TRBV19 to TRBJ2-6; D gene ambiguous. The length of the CDR3 is 16 residues. The germline gives CDR1 LNHDA, CDR2 SQIVND (reference sequence). Trimming pared 2 bases from V and 0 bases from J, leaving 8 bases between. DNA of the CDR3: TGTGCCAGTAGTATACCGGAGCGCTCTGGGGCCAACGTCCTGACTTTC. It encodes CASSIPERSGANVLTF. Together with reference TRBV19 and TRBJ2-6, the CDR3 gives the full variable domain: DGGITQSPKYLFRKEGQNVTLSCEQNLNHDAMYWYRQDPGQGLRLIYYSQIVNDFQKGDIAEGYSVSREKKESFPLTVTSAQKNPTAFYLCASSIPERSGANVLTFGAGSRLTVL.

V is TRBV28 and J is TRBJ2-7; TRBD2 aligns across 16 bases. Trimming removed 3 bases from V and 3 bases from J; junction bases left unmatched: 8. This CDR3 has 18 amino acids. Germline loops: CDR1 MDHEN, CDR2 SYDVKM. CDR3 region: CASSFSGTSGRALYEQYF. In nucleotides, the CDR3 is TGTGCCAGCAGTTTCTCCGGGACTAGCGGGAGGGCCCTCTACGAGCAGTACTTC. The entire variable domain, with the rest obtained from reference TRBV28 and TRBJ2-7, is as follows: DVKVTQSSRYLVKRTGEKVFLECVQDMDHENMFWYRQDPGLGLRLIYFSYDVKMKEKGDIPEGYSVSREKKERFSLILESASTNQTSMYLCASSFSGTSGRALYEQYFGPGTRLTVT.

The CDR3 DNA reads as TGTGCCAGCAGGCTGGACAGGTCGACCTACAATGAGCAGTTCTTC. It encodes CASRLDRSTYNEQFF. The V and J genes are TRBV6-1 and TRBJ2-1; 7 nucleotides agree with TRBD1. Germline trimming cut 6 bases from V and 2 bases from J; bases unmatched to any gene: 7. From germline, CDR1 is MNHNS and CDR2 SASEGT. The CDR3 runs to 15 residues.

This clone was seen just once. This rearrangement joins TRBV11-3 to TRBJ2-3, with 8 nucleotides matching TRBD2. Losses at the gene ends were 1 base for V and 1 base for J; bases not matched to a gene: 7. The CDR3 has 17 amino acids. Germline CDR1 SGHNT, CDR2 YENEEA. CDR3 in DNA: TGTGCCAGCAGCTTAGGATCGGCGGGAGGAGGCACAGATACGCAGTATTTT. Amino acid sequence: CASSLGSAGGGTDTQYF.

V gene TRBV2 combines with J gene TRBJ1-3; tentatively, D is TRBD1 (5 bases). Deletions cut 7 bases from V and 0 bases from J, with 25 bases between. The CDR3 extends over 19 amino acids. Germline CDR1 is SNHLY and CDR2 is FYNNEI. The CDR3 is CASKTLGFGREHSGNTIYF. The CDR3, as DNA: TGTGCCAGCAAAACCCTGGGTTTCGGCAGGGAACACTCTGGAAACACCATATATTTT.

The chain links TRBV25-1 to TRBJ1-5; unclear D gene. Germline loops: CDR1 MGHDK, CDR2 SYGVNS. The CDR3 contains 14 residues. The ends were cut back, 2 bases at V and 6 bases at J, with 11 bases in the middle. The CDR3 DNA is TGTGCCAGCAGTGAAAAGGAGGGAGGTCAGCCCCAGCATTTT. Protein product: CASSEKEGGQPQHF.

This chain uses TRBV2 with TRBJ2-2; D is perhaps TRBD1 (5 bases). Trimming took off 3 bases at V and 5 bases at J, with 16 bases between the two ends. This CDR3 is 16 amino acids long. CDR1 and CDR2 from the germline V gene are SNHLY and FYNNEI. The CDR3 loop reads CASSDRSQGITGELFF. In DNA form, the CDR3 reads TGTGCCAGCAGTGATCGGAGCCAGGGAATTACCGGGGAGCTGTTTTTT.

This sequence joins TRBV5-4 and TRBJ2-3; 9 bases fit TRBD1. Losses at the gene ends were 1 base for V and 6 bases for J; bases not matched to a gene: 9. Germline assignment: CDR1 SGHNT and CDR2 YYREEE (reference sequence). The CDR3 length is 16 residues. CDR3 sequence (DNA): TGTGCCAGCAGCTTGCCTCAGACAGGGGGAAGGGATACGCAGTATTTT. Translation: CASSLPQTGGRDTQYF.

The J gene is TRBJ1-4, the V gene TRBV18; 9 positions agree with TRBD1. Per germline, CDR1 KGHSH and CDR2 LQKENI. V lost 8 bases, J lost 8 bases, and 6 bases stayed unmatched. The CDR3 has 13 residues. The chain's CDR3 is CASRDRETEKLFF. The CDR3 DNA reads TGTGCCAGCCGGGACAGGGAGACGGAAAAACTGTTTTTT.

This clone occurred once. V gene TRBV19 combines with J gene TRBJ1-3; D may be TRBD1 (6 bases). CDR3 length: 16 residues. Per the germline V gene, CDR1 is LNHDA and CDR2 is SQIVND (reference sequence). V dropped 7 bases and J dropped 3 bases, with 19 bases sitting between them. CDR3 DNA sequence: TGTGCCAGTATCCCTGGGGGACACCTGAATGGAAACACCATATATTTT. It encodes CASIPGGHLNGNTIYF.

The V gene is TRBV6-6, the J gene TRBJ1-5; no definite D call. This CDR3 is built from 14 residues. V lost 4 bases to trimming and J lost 1 base, with 8 bases between them. Germline loops: CDR1 MNHNY, CDR2 SVGAGI (reference sequence). CDR3 residues: CASSLRGSNQPQHF. The CDR3 nucleotides are TGTGCCAGCAGTTTAAGAGGCAGCAATCAGCCCCAGCATTTT.

The chain couples TRBV4-2 to TRBJ2-1; 7 nucleotides match TRBD2. The germline V gene has CDR1 LGHNA and CDR2 YNFKEQ. Trimming took 4 bases from V and 3 from J; bases not matched to a gene: 9. The CDR3 totals 16 residues. The DNA for the CDR3 is TGTGCCAGCAGCCCTCCCGCTGCGGGAGACTACAATGAGCAGTTCTTC. Translation: CASSPPAAGDYNEQFF.

CDR3 DNA sequence: TGTGCCAGCAGCTCTGACAGGGGCTATGGCTACACCTTC. Translation: CASSSDRGYGYTF. The chain combines TRBV6-5 with TRBJ1-2, with 8 bases that match TRBD1. The J segment lost 4 bases and the V segment lost 6 bases, leaving 4 bases of the junction unmatched. Germline V gene lookup returns CDR1 MNHEY and CDR2 SVGAGI. This CDR3 has 13 amino acids.

The chain couples TRBV7-3 to TRBJ2-5; 7 bases map to TRBD1. V was pared by 5 bases and J by 4 bases, with 4 bases of the junction left unmatched. The CDR3 covers 13 residues. The germline V gene has CDR1 SGHTA and CDR2 FQGTGA. The DNA for the CDR3 is TGTGCCAGCAGCCTCGACAGGGTAGAGACCCAGTACTTC. This encodes CASSLDRVETQYF.

The CDR3 is CASSVSPGLAGGVQETQYF. The CDR3 region has the DNA TGTGCCAGCAGCGTTTCCCCGGGACTAGCGGGAGGGGTCCAAGAGACCCAGTACTTC. The chain joins TRBV9 to TRBJ2-5, with 16 bases identical to TRBD2. This CDR3 contains 19 residues. The J segment lost 1 base and the V segment lost 2 bases, leaving 8 bases of the junction unmatched. Germline V gene sequence: CDR1 SGDLS, CDR2 YYNGEE.

The chain employs TRBV27 and TRBJ2-5, with D possibly matching TRBD2 (6 bases). V gave up 5 bases and J gave up 5 bases, with 15 bases separating them. CDR1 and CDR2 (germline): MNHEY, SMNVEV (reference sequence). CDR3 size: 14 residues. CDR3 in amino acids: CASSTREAGETQYF. DNA for the CDR3: TGTGCCAGCAGTACTAGGGAGGCGGGGGAGACCCAGTACTTC.

V gene TRBV2 combines with J gene TRBJ2-5, with 11 bases lining up with TRBD2. V shed 4 bases and J 5 bases; nucleotides not matched to a gene: 6. CDR1 and CDR2 (germline): SNHLY, FYNNEI. The CDR3 extends over 15 amino acids. CDR3 nucleotide sequence: TGTGCCAGCAGTGGTAGCGGGGGGGCCGGGGAGACCCAGTACTTC. The encoded protein is CASSGSGGAGETQYF.

The chain joins TRBV5-1 to TRBJ2-5; the match to TRBD1 covers 7 bases. CDR1 is SGHRS, CDR2 YFSETQ, per germline. This CDR3 contains 14 residues. J was trimmed by 5 bases and V by 4 bases; bases with no gene match: 8. The CDR3 here is CASSQGTVEETQYF. The CDR3 region has the DNA TGCGCCAGCAGCCAAGGGACAGTTGAGGAGACCCAGTACTTC.

The rearrangement joins TRBV5-4 to TRBJ2-1; D possibly corresponds to TRBD1 (6 bases). The V end was cut by 2 bases, the J end by 7 bases, with 16 bases between. This CDR3 contains 15 residues. The germline V gene has CDR1 SGHNT and CDR2 YYREEE (reference sequence). The DNA for the CDR3 is TGTGCCAGCAGCTTATTGGGGGCCCCTGGGAATGAGCAGTTCTTC. Amino acid sequence: CASSLLGAPGNEQFF.

V is TRBV9 and J is TRBJ2-3; no clear D gene. The V end was cut by 0 bases, the J end by 3 bases, with 11 bases between. The germline V gene encodes CDR1 SGDLS and CDR2 YYNGEE. The CDR3 length is 15 residues. The CDR3 region is CASSVENRATDTQYF. The CDR3 coding sequence is TGTGCCAGCAGCGTAGAGAATCGCGCGACAGATACGCAGTATTTT.

This clone was seen more than once but under ten times. The sample has other DNA sequences that encode this CDR3 too. The gene calls are TRBV7-2 and TRBJ1-1; D not certain. Trimming cost V 1 base and J 7 bases, with 10 bases left between them. Per the germline V gene, CDR1 is SGHTA and CDR2 is FQGNSA. This CDR3 region has 13 residues. The CDR3 DNA follows: TGTGCCAGCAGCTTAGTGGAGGGTGGTGAAGCTTTCTTT. Its translation is CASSLVEGGEAFF.